The subject of this entry is one TCR beta chain. Its antigen is not yet known. No base quality information exists; no much larger clone differs at one position. Using the deep immunoSEQ assay, multiplex PCR amplified TCR CDR3 regions from genomic DNA. Genomic DNA extracted from each cell subset was distributed evenly over all wells of several immunoSEQ 96-well plates, and each plate served as one replicate. For sorted subsets, approximately 0.2 ug of genomic DNA, equivalent to roughly 33,000 T cell genomes, went into each replicate PCR. Purified libraries were quantified with a Qubit 3.0 fluorometer, sized on a Bioanalyzer 2100, and re-quantified with the KAPA Library Quantification kit. Each immunoSEQ 96-well plate was sequenced on its own single-read 150-cycle Illumina NextSeq 550 flow cell. Under the source paper's analysis protocol: Because the immunoSEQ output included only junctional sequences and no quality scores, the filtering could not be the same as the filtering used for full-length reads. To assign V/J genes and CDR3, sequences were annotated using PyIR, a Python wrapper for IgBLAST v1.9, with IMGT germline references. Any read was removed if the V/J assignment was weak (E-value above 1e-6), the CDR3 was missing, or the read contained stop codons, out-of-frame junctions, or ambiguous translated residues. V3J clonotypes were defined by identical inferred V gene, J gene, and CDR3 amino acid sequence. To compute the percentage overlap between repertoires, the number of shared unique clonotypes was divided by the size of the smaller repertoire. Richness of each repertoire was evaluated using RTK rarefaction, the Chao1 estimator, and Recon v2.1 estimates of unobserved clonotypes. For all TCRbeta clonotypes obtained by the gDNA method from a few donors, generation probabilities were computed with OLGA. Entries here come from immuneACCESS through TCRdb and include only in-frame sequences with V and J called. Some clones fail to appear in such tables; in the studies checked, an unresolved V gene covers under half of the shortfall, and the cause of the remainder is unknown. V and J calls and clone size come straight from that table; D and trimming were deduced from the DNA. This sample lists about 1.5 million clones; approximately 98% were detected once. The biggest ten clones account for approximately 0.44% of the sample.

The entry originates in a study of shared clonotypes between healthy human individuals (dated by TCRdb to the early 2020s). In terms of the full investigation: A few men and two women, aged 18 to 49 years, made up the cohort. For each donor, CD4 naive and CD4 memory were each run on three plates, CD8 naive on two plates, and CD8 memory on one plate. Blood TCR repertoires of about five healthy adults were deeply sequenced to estimate repertoire size and the extent of clonotype sharing between individuals. Libraries were prepared and TCR repertoires were sequenced by different laboratories using diverse techniques, in order to increase sequencing depth and limit assay-specific biases. Per donor, leukapheresis produced somewhere between about 0.8 and 9.5 billion PBMCs.

Donors were healthy HIV-negative adults with no recently reported acute infections or vaccinations. Every donor was a Caucasian adult living in Nashville, Tennessee, USA. CD4+ T cells were enriched by magnetic negative selection; naive cells were then positively selected on CD45RA, and the negative fraction formed the memory subset. After blood collection by leukapheresis, PBMCs were isolated using Ficoll-Histopaque density gradient centrifugation and then cryopreserved in the vapor phase of liquid nitrogen. Purity and quantity of every magnetically sorted T cell population were checked by analytical flow cytometry. Each sorted fraction had its genomic DNA isolated and then quantified by UV absorbance on a Nanodrop 2000c. Overall results and qualifications from the work: Sampling was restricted to blood, and TCR repertoires in tissue are likely to differ from TCR repertoires in blood. Larger estimated clonotype richness was generally found for naive subsets than for memory subsets. Because the study included only a small number of donors, the genetic and exposure-history diversity represented was limited. Across a handful of donors, about 5% of naive CD4, roughly 3.5% of naive CD8, around 2.1% of memory CD4, and about 0.44% of memory CD8 clonotypes were shared. Pairwise subsampling indicated that sequencing depth was expected to affect the degree of clonotype sharing among donors. Higher generation probabilities were observed for clonotypes shared by all four sorted-subset donors than for non-shared clonotypes. Rarefaction of sorted-subset datasets indicated incomplete sequencing despite the large sequencing depth.

The sequencing input was naive CD4+ T cells sorted from blood. The cell subset or site label on this specimen signifies: CD45RA+ positively selected. This sequence was found in a man in his thirties or forties in good health.

The CDR3 sequence is CASSSSGRTDTQYF. The sequenced DNA: TGTGCCAGCAGCTCTAGCGGGAGAACAGATACGCAGTATTTT. The receptor chain draws on TRBV7-2 and TRBJ2-3, with 10 bases aligning to TRBD2. The CDR3, from cysteine to phenylalanine, totals 14 residues. Only the CDR3 portion is preserved as DNA: 42 bases, with reading frame beginning at the first base. Trimmed from V: 4 bases; trimmed from J: 3 bases; junction bases lacking a gene match: 1. The CDR1 and CDR2 encoded by the germline V gene are SGHTA and FQGNSA.